Given below is one TCR beta chain in context. Its antigen is still unknown. The PCR contained 60 Vbeta and 13 Jbeta primers. In the authors' methods: Around 12 million of some 80 million unique TCR beta chains were shared, per a later count. TCRdb's copy holds only in-frame clones and misses some; the assay was immunoSEQ multiplex PCR. The DNA was the basis for D and trimming; V, J and clone size are from that table. The table includes 85,000 to 100,000 clones, less than 70% detected once. The V segment lost 5 bases and the J segment 3 bases; nucleotides outside the gene matches: 10. Germline CDR1 is SGHTA and CDR2 is FQGTGA. This CDR3 region has 16 residues. These data are taken from a study of cytomegalovirus exposure and HLA in healthy donors. General study results and limits: Data from an earlier analysis indicated that most TCR beta V segments were productive either about 87% or about 30% of the time. In a later analysis, several top co-occurrence clusters appeared linked to parvovirus B19, influenza, CMV and Epstein-Barr virus. Using a false discovery rate of 0.05, a later analysis showed that 16,000 or so TCR beta sequences were associated with HLA alleles.

The TCR sequence derives from a human donor in good health. This sequence joins TRBV7-3 and TRBJ2-1, with 7 bases aligning to TRBD2. The sample was PBMCs. The CDR3 coding sequence is TGTGCCAGCAGCCCCCGAGGACTAGGGATCTACAATGAGCAGTTCTTC. Translating it yields CASSPRGLGIYNEQFF.